Included here is one T cell receptor beta chain sequence, with context. Its antigen is not identified. Random hexamers primed reverse transcription of about 0.45 to 1 ug RNA. TCRdb reanalysed the immunoSEQ multiplex PCR reads using MiXCR and keeps one entry per CDR3 protein. The sample includes approximately 160,000 distinct CDR3 sequences, 90% to 96% of them seen just once. The J segment lost 0 bases and the V segment lost 3 bases, leaving 6 bases of the junction unmatched. The CDR3 consists of 18 residues. Germline V CDR1 and CDR2: MGHRA, YSYEKL. The authors carried out high-throughput sequencing of TCR beta. They applied it to CD8+ and CD4+ T cells obtained from blood. Isolation of CD8+ and CD4+ T cells was performed negatively, whereas enrichment of TEMRA cells was done by FACS. The data originate from a study of CD8 T cells in Susac syndrome. Findings and caveats of the study: Repertoires of Susac syndrome CD4+ T cells lacked clonal expansion.

The origin of this receptor is a human donor with Susac syndrome. V usage is TRBV4-1 and J usage is TRBJ2-1; 12 positions match TRBD2. Sequencing used CD4+ T cells from PBMCs. DNA for the CDR3: TGCGCCAGCAGCCATTCAACTAGCGGGAGGAGCTCCTACAATGAGCAGTTCTTC. Translation: CASSHSTSGRSSYNEQFF.